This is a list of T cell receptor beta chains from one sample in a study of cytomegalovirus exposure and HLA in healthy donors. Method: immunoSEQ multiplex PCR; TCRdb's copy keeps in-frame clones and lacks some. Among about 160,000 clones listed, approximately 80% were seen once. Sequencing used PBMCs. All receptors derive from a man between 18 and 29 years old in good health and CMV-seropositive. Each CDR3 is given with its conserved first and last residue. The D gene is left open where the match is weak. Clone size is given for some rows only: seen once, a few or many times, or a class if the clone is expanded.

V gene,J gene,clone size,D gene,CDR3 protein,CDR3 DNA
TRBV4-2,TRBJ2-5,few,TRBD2,CASSLRTSGRETQYF,TGTGCCAGCAGCCTTCGGACTAGCGGGAGGGAGACCCAGTACTTC
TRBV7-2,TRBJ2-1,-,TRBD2,CASSPERGIHNEQFF,TGTGCCAGCAGCCCTGAGCGGGGGATTCACAATGAGCAGTTCTTC
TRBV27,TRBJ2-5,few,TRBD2,CASSPRLAGGYQETQYF,TGTGCCAGCAGTCCAAGACTAGCGGGGGGATACCAAGAGACCCAGTACTTC
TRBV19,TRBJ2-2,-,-,CASSMTSTRELFF,TGTGCCAGTAGTATGACTAGTACCAGGGAGCTGTTTTTT
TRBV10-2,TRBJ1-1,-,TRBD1,CASSDQDRVGTEAFF,TGCGCCAGCAGTGACCAGGACAGGGTGGGTACTGAAGCTTTCTTT
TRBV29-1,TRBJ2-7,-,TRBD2,CSVGSGGDYEQYF,TGCAGCGTTGGGAGTGGGGGGGACTACGAGCAGTACTTC
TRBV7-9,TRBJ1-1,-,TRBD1,CASSLGTENTEAFF,TGTGCCAGCAGCTTGGGGACAGAAAACACTGAAGCTTTCTTT
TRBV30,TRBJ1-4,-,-,CAWSVTRGGKLFF,TGTGCCTGGAGTGTAACTAGGGGAGGAAAACTGTTTTTT
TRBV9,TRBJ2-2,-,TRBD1,CASSVGTGAYTGELFF,TGTGCCAGCAGCGTAGGGACAGGGGCCTACACCGGGGAGCTGTTTTTT
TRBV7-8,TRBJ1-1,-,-,CASSLAEAYTEAFF,TGTGCCAGCAGCTTAGCGGAGGCATACACTGAAGCTTTCTTT
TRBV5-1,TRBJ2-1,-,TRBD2,CASSLVLSSGYNEQFF,TGCGCCAGCAGCTTGGTACTATCTAGCGGCTACAATGAGCAGTTCTTC
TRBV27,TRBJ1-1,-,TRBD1,CASSMTGFPIMNTEAFF,TGTGCCAGCAGTATGACAGGGTTTCCCATCATGAACACTGAAGCTTTCTTT
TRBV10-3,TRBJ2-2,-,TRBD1,CAIEQEGTGGIGELFF,TGTGCCATCGAACAGGAAGGGACAGGGGGCATCGGGGAGCTGTTTTTT
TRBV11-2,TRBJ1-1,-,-,CASSLDHQYTEAFF,TGTGCCAGCAGCTTAGACCACCAGTACACTGAAGCTTTCTTT
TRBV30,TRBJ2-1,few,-,CAWSVEAAGEQFF,TGTGCCTGGAGTGTGGAGGCGGCGGGAGAGCAGTTCTTC
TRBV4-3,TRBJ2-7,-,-,CASSQERQGSYEQYF,TGCGCCAGCAGCCAAGAAAGGCAGGGCTCCTACGAGCAGTACTTC
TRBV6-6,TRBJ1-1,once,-,CASSLPGQQAFF,TGTGCCAGCAGTCTCCCTGGACAGCAAGCTTTCTTT
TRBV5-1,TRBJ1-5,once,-,CASSLESGNQPQHF,TGCGCCAGCAGCTTGGAAAGCGGCAATCAGCCCCAGCATTTT
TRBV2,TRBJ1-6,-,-,CARGTVGYYNSPLHF,TGTGCAAGGGGAACCGTTGGGTACTATAATTCACCCCTCCACTTT
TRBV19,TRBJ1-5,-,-,CASSISNLGRAQPQHF,TGTGCCAGTAGTATCAGTAACTTGGGGAGGGCCCAGCCCCAGCATTTT
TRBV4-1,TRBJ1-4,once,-,CASSQPSPPEKLFF,TGCGCCAGCAGCCAACCTAGTCCGCCAGAAAAACTGTTTTTT
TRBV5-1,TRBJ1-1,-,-,CASSPDGEGEAFF,TGCGCCAGCAGCCCCGACGGGGAGGGTGAAGCTTTCTTT
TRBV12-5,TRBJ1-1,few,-,CASGLVLAGFLNTEAFF,TGTGCTAGTGGTTTGGTACTTGCAGGGTTCCTTAACACTGAAGCTTTCTTT
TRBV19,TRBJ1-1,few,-,CASSSLAGAKLTEAFF,TGTGCCAGTAGTTCCTTGGCGGGGGCTAAGTTGACTGAAGCTTTCTTT
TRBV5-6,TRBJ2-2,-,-,CASSPNMGGNTGELFF,TGTGCCAGCAGCCCTAATATGGGAGGGAACACCGGGGAGCTGTTTTTT
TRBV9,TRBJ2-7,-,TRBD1,CASSVGDRGREQYF,TGTGCCAGCAGCGTAGGGGACAGGGGACGCGAGCAGTACTTC
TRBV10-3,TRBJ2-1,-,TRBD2,CAISGTSGSKDEQFF,TGTGCCATCAGTGGGACTAGCGGGAGTAAAGATGAGCAGTTCTTC
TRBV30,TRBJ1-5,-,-,CAWGLQGNNQPQHF,TGTGCCTGGGGCCTACAGGGTAACAATCAGCCCCAGCATTTT
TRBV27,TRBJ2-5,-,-,CASNHRGQETQYF,TGTGCCAGCAACCACCGGGGTCAAGAGACCCAGTACTTC
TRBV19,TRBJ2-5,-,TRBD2,CASSGLAGPQETQYF,TGTGCCAGTAGTGGACTAGCGGGGCCCCAAGAGACCCAGTACTTC
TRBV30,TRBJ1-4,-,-,CAWSWTGTRNEKLFF,TGTGCCTGGAGTTGGACCGGGACTCGTAATGAAAAACTGTTTTTT
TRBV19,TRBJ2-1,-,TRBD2,CASSIGLAGGSGYGNEQFF,TGTGCCAGTAGTATAGGACTAGCGGGAGGATCGGGTTATGGCAATGAGCAGTTCTTC
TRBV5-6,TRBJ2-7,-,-,CASSPPRASGRSYEQYF,TGTGCCAGCTCTCCCCCTCGAGCCAGCGGGCGCTCCTACGAGCAGTACTTC
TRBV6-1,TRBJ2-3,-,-,CASSGSRGGTDTQYF,TGTGCCAGCAGTGGAAGCAGGGGAGGCACAGATACGCAGTATTTT
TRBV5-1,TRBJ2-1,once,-,CASSSSSYNEQFF,TGCGCCAGCAGCTCGAGCTCCTACAATGAGCAGTTCTTC
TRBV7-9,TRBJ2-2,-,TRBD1,CASSQRTGQSNTGELFF,TGTGCCAGCAGCCAGCGTACGGGACAGTCGAACACCGGGGAGCTGTTTTTT
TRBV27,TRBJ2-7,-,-,CASSSSSGASVLYF,TGTGCCAGCAGTTCTTCCTCCGGGGCTAGCGTATTGTACTTC
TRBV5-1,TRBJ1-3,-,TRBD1,CASSLTGGISGNTIYF,TGCGCCAGCAGCTTGACAGGGGGGATTTCTGGAAACACCATATATTTT
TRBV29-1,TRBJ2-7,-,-,CSVNVGSSYEQYF,TGCAGCGTCAATGTGGGGAGCTCCTACGAGCAGTACTTC
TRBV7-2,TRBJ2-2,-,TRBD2,CASSYGLAGVAGELFF,TGTGCCAGCAGCTACGGACTAGCGGGGGTTGCCGGGGAGCTGTTTTTT
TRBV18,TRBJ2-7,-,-,CASSTQGGSILYEQYF,TGTGCCAGCTCAACACAAGGTGGTAGCATATTGTACGAGCAGTACTTC
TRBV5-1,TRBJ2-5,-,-,CASSLQGREAGETQYF,TGCGCCAGCAGCCTCCAGGGCAGGGAGGCCGGAGAGACCCAGTACTTC
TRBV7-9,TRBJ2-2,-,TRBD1,CASSLGDRATGELFF,TGTGCCAGCAGCTTGGGGGACAGGGCCACCGGGGAGCTGTTTTTT
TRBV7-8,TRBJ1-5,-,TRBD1,CASRTGNQPQHF,TGTGCCAGTAGGACAGGTAATCAGCCCCAGCATTTT
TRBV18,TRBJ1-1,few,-,CASSEDMNTEAFF,TGTGCCAGCTCAGAAGACATGAACACTGAAGCTTTCTTT
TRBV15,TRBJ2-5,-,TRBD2,CATSRSIPGLAGPGEETQYF,TGTGCCACCAGCAGATCAATCCCGGGACTAGCGGGGCCGGGGGAAGAGACCCAGTACTTC
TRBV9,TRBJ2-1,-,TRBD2,CASSVEGTPRGDEQFF,TGTGCCAGCAGCGTAGAGGGGACCCCGCGGGGGGATGAGCAGTTCTTC
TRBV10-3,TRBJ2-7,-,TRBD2,CAISGLAGDSYEQYF,TGTGCCATCAGCGGACTAGCGGGGGACTCCTACGAGCAGTACTTC
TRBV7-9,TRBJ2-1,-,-,CASSLIARNEQFF,TGTGCCAGCAGCTTAATTGCGCGAAATGAGCAGTTCTTC
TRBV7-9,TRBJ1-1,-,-,CASSRGWEAEAFF,TGTGCCAGCAGCCGAGGATGGGAGGCTGAAGCTTTCTTT
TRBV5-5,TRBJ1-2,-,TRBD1,CASSTRDSFRYGYTF,TGTGCCAGCAGCACCCGGGACAGCTTCAGATATGGCTACACCTTC
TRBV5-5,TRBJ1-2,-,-,CASSFRQAPLDGYTF,TGTGCCAGCAGCTTCCGACAAGCCCCCTTAGATGGCTACACCTTC